Reported below is one T cell receptor (beta chain). The data were produced by immunoSEQ multiplex PCR, yet TCRdb's version contains in-frame clones alone and is incomplete. This sample has millions of clones; roughly nine tenths occur once, and the top ten carry over 0.12%. Looked up from germline, CDR1 is SEHNR and CDR2 is FQNEAQ (reference sequence). The CDR3 has 14 residues. The V segment lost 2 bases and the J segment 8 bases; nucleotides outside the gene matches: 3. The donors were adults (healthy and HIV-negative) with no recent acute infections or vaccinations. The sample originates from a study of shared clonotypes between healthy human individuals. At the level of the study: CD4 naive and memory got three plates each, CD8 naive two, CD8 memory one.

Material: naive CD4+ T cells sorted from blood. Subset given: CD45RA+ positively selected. This chain joins TRBV7-9 and TRBJ1-4, with TRBD1 matching 9 bases. The receptor was isolated from a man between 18 and 35 years old in good health. The CDR3 sequence: CASSLRQGEEKLFF. The CDR3 nucleotides are TGTGCCAGCAGCTTACGACAGGGGGAGGAAAAACTGTTTTTT.